The present T cell receptor (beta chain) was sequenced within a study of blood T cell repertoires in COVID-19. Overall study: The United States, Italy and Spain supplied acute and convalescent COVID-19 samples. PBMCs, B-cell-depleted T cells, or T cells were the source of the cDNA or gDNA that made up the material.

This clone was detected only a few times. The study drew participants aged about 18 to 89 years from some 23 US areas. Participants reported their clinical history, and cohort assignment relied on those reports. Assay used: immunoSEQ multiplex PCR; TCRdb lists only in-frame clones, some missing. The repertoire consists of under 150,000 clones, with about four fifths occurring once and the leading ten covering 4.5% to 6%. The CDR3 loop spans 17 amino acids. With V trimmed by 6 bases and J by 0 bases, 7 bases remained unmatched. Germline values: CDR1 LNHDA, CDR2 SQIVND (reference sequence). The sequenced sample consisted of PBMCs or T cells enriched from blood (not recorded which). J is TRBJ2-3 and V is TRBV19, with TRBD2 matching 12 bases. The sequence was collected from a woman aged 45-59 years who had been exposed to COVID-19. CDR3 coding DNA: TGTGCCAGTAGCCAATTGGGGACTAGCGGGAGCACAGATACGCAGTATTTT. It codes for CASSQLGTSGSTDTQYF.